This TCR beta chain emerged from a study of T cell changes during pregnancy in multiple sclerosis. Generated by immunoSEQ multiplex PCR, the TCRdb table keeps only in-frame clones and is missing some. Of 58,000 or so clones in the sample, around 89% are singletons; the top ten hold over 1.5%. Germline V lookup: CDR1 SGHTA, CDR2 FQGNSA. This CDR3 has 16 residues. V was clipped by 0 bases and J by 0 bases; unmatched bases: 3. The receptor's source is a female donor with multiple sclerosis, enrolled in a pregnancy study. The chain is built from TRBV7-2 and TRBJ2-7; 9 nucleotides match TRBD1. The sample in question was peripheral blood, obtained after pregnancy. As DNA, the CDR3 is TGTGCCAGCAGCTTAGCAGGACAGGGGTACTCCTACGAGCAGTACTTC. This codes for CASSLAGQGYSYEQYF.